This T cell receptor (beta chain) was found in a study of cytomegalovirus exposure and HLA in healthy donors. Primers for the PCR totalled 60 Vbeta and 13 Jbeta. Using immunoSEQ multiplex PCR, the repertoire was profiled, and TCRdb retains in-frame clones only, with some absent. The sample consists of about 140,000 clones, almost 85% of them appearing once. The CDR3 totals 17 residues. V lost 2 bases and J 0 bases, leaving 16 bases between the germline ends. Per the germline V gene, CDR1 is MGHRA and CDR2 is YSYEKL. The sequence was obtained from a man aged 25-40 years in good health and CMV-seropositive. This chain joins TRBV4-1 and TRBJ1-2; D gene ambiguous. Input material: PBMCs. The CDR3 sequence: CASSQRGQVRANYGYTF. The CDR3 DNA reads TGCGCCAGCAGCCAAAGAGGGCAGGTCCGGGCTAACTATGGCTACACCTTC.